This T cell receptor (beta chain) stems from a study of vaccination and CD4 T cells after COVID-19. Looking at the study overall: Median time from second vaccine dose to sampling was roughly 65 days (14 to 241).

Indicated treatment: approximately nine-day PBMC culture with coronavirus spike peptide pools or control peptides (ViraFEST assay). ViraFEST used peptide pools to expand antigen-specific T cells before TCR sequencing. The Oncomine TCR Beta short-read assay generated sequence data from the DNA of cultured CD4+ T cells. TCRdb itself ran the PCR reads through MiXCR, one entry per CDR3 protein. The repertoire holds approximately 13,000 distinct CDR3 sequences, with 25% to 35% as singletons. This clonotype was seen more than once but under ten times. No antigen is known for it. Trimming cost V 4 bases and J 1 base; bases outside gene matches: 0. The CDR3 runs 13 residues. Germline values: CDR1 LGHNA, CDR2 YNFKEQ.

Sequencing was done on a sample of cultured CD4+ T cells from blood. V and J are TRBV4-2 and TRBJ1-2, with 7 positions matching TRBD1. The sequence was obtained from a human donor with COVID-19. The CDR3 loop is CASSRDSNYGYTF. The CDR3 DNA reads TGTGCCAGCAGCCGGGACAGTAACTATGGCTACACCTTC.